These 5 T cell receptor beta chains originate from one sample sequenced in a study of T-cell memory formation after mild COVID-19. From the 5' RACE reads, TCRdb called clonotypes with MiXCR, one entry per CDR3 protein. Seen here are under 600,000 distinct CDR3 sequences, about 20% observed once, and the top ten hold approximately 8.4%. The sequencing input was PBMCs or a T cell subset sorted from them (not recorded which). These receptors all come from an adult woman who had mild COVID-19 (a few samples of this study predate the infection). Cell type and time point are not known.

This clonotype was observed many times. V gene TRBV20-1 combines with J gene TRBJ2-1, with 8 bases identical to TRBD1. The V gene's germline CDR1 is DFQATT and CDR2 SNEGSKA (reference sequence). The CDR3 consists of 16 residues. The J segment lost 3 bases and the V segment lost 1 base, leaving 8 bases of the junction unmatched. CDR3 residues: CSARAQQGGDYNEQFF. CDR3 coding DNA: TGCAGTGCTAGAGCCCAACAGGGGGGTGACTACAATGAGCAGTTCTTC.

The genes are TRBV7-9 and TRBJ2-3; possibly TRBD1 for D (6 bases). CDR1 SEHNR and CDR2 FQNEAQ come from the germline V gene (reference sequence). This CDR3 spans 17 amino acids. V was shortened by 6 bases and J by 0 bases, with 19 bases between the two germline ends. CDR3 loop: CASRTGQPAYSTDTQYF. The CDR3 nucleotides read TGTGCCAGCAGGACCGGACAGCCAGCTTATAGCACAGATACGCAGTATTTT.

This clonotype was detected only a few times. The chain has TRBV20-1 and TRBJ2-1, with D hard to call. Trimming stripped 6 bases from V and 8 bases from J, with 23 bases between. CDR3 length: 15 amino acids. Germline V gene lookup returns CDR1 DFQATT and CDR2 SNEGSKA (reference sequence). This CDR3 reads CSALIRQRLAHEQFF. CDR3 in DNA: TGCAGTGCCCTTATTCGCCAGCGCCTCGCCCATGAGCAGTTCTTC.

This CDR3 reads CASSGQDESYEQYF. The CDR3 coding sequence is TGTGCCAGCAGTGGACAGGACGAATCCTACGAGCAGTACTTC. This chain uses TRBV2 with TRBJ2-7; TRBD1 might be the D (6 bases). CDR3 length equals 14 residues. Trimming took 4 bases from V and 1 from J, leaving 11 bases between them. In germline, CDR1 is SNHLY, CDR2 FYNNEI. Full variable domain (outside the CDR3, taken from reference TRBV2 and TRBJ2-7): EPEVTQTPSHQVTQMGQEVILRCVPISNHLYFYWYRQILGQKVEFLVSFYNNEISEKSEIFDDQFSVERPDGSNFTLKIRSTKLEDSAMYFCASSGQDESYEQYFGPGTRLTVT.

This chain joins TRBV27 and TRBJ1-6; TRBD1 matches 10 bases. The V gene end was trimmed by 6 bases and the J gene end by 14 bases; junction bases not matched to a gene: 1. Germline CDR1 is MNHEY and CDR2 is SMNVEV (reference sequence). This CDR3 has 11 amino acids. The CDR3 spells CASRGTGALHF. Here the CDR3 DNA reads TGTGCCAGCAGGGGGACAGGGGCCCTCCACTTT.